The rows below give T cell receptor beta chains drawn from one sample of a study of immune heterogeneity within non-small cell lung tumors. One entry per CDR3 protein, called by TCRdb with MiXCR from the multiplex PCR reads. The table records under 35,000 distinct CDR3 sequences, more than 25% of them present only once. Sample: lung tumor tissue. These receptors were taken from a middle-aged man with non-small cell lung cancer. Each CDR3 is given with its conserved first and last residue. D genes are given only for firm matches. Where a row states a size, it is once, few, many or the class of an expanded clone; other rows omit it.

-	TRBV20-1	-	TRBJ2-1	CSASRGSGGPRARVNEQFF	TGCAGTGCTAGCAGAGGATCTGGAGGGCCGAGAGCGAGGGTCAATGAGCAGTTCTTC
-	TRBV7-8	-	TRBJ1-4	CASSRVNGEKLFF	TGTGCCAGCAGTCGGGTTAATGGTGAAAAACTGTTTTTT
many	TRBV27	-	TRBJ1-5	CASSLRQGNQPQHF	TGTGCCAGCAGTTTAAGGCAGGGCAATCAGCCCCAGCATTTT
many	TRBV7-2	-	TRBJ2-7	CASSPGRDSSYEQYF	TGTGCCAGCAGCCCGGGACGGGATAGCTCCTACGAGCAGTACTTC
-	TRBV20-1	TRBD1	TRBJ2-7	CSAALDRAYEQYF	TGCAGTGCTGCCCTGGACAGGGCCTACGAGCAGTACTTC
few	TRBV7-9	-	TRBJ2-7	CASSLGGTRAYEQYF	TGTGCCAGCAGCTTAGGCGGGACGCGAGCCTACGAGCAGTACTTC
-	TRBV18	-	TRBJ2-3	CASSPLRDSIGTDTQYF	TGTGCCAGCTCACCACTCAGGGACTCCATTGGCACAGATACGCAGTATTTT
few	TRBV7-6	TRBD1	TRBJ2-1	CASSLTGQVAYNEQFF	TGTGCCAGCAGCTTAACCGGACAGGTAGCCTACAATGAGCAGTTCTTC
few	TRBV28	-	TRBJ1-1	CASSLSGGTEAFF	TGTGCCAGCAGTTTATCAGGTGGAACTGAAGCTTTCTTT
once	TRBV7-6	TRBD1	TRBJ2-5	CASSLDRGRGETQYF	TGTGCCAGCAGCTTGGACAGGGGGCGAGGGGAGACCCAGTACTTC
many	TRBV7-8	TRBD2	TRBJ2-7	CASSLARLAGYEQYF	TGTGCCAGCAGCTTAGCTAGGCTAGCGGGCTACGAGCAGTACTTC
-	TRBV24-1	TRBD2	TRBJ2-1	CATSDSSGVTLGNEQFF	TGTGCCACCAGTGATTCCAGCGGGGTGACCTTGGGCAATGAGCAGTTCTTC
-	TRBV6-1	-	TRBJ1-1	CASGRANEAFF	TGTGCCAGCGGCCGAGCTAATGAAGCTTTCTTT
-	TRBV7-9	-	TRBJ2-5	CASSYLGQLQETQYF	TGTGCCAGCAGCTACCTTGGACAGCTCCAAGAGACCCAGTACTTC
-	TRBV11-2	TRBD1	TRBJ1-2	CASSPDYDRGGYTF	TGTGCCAGCAGCCCGGACTACGACAGGGGCGGCTACACCTTC